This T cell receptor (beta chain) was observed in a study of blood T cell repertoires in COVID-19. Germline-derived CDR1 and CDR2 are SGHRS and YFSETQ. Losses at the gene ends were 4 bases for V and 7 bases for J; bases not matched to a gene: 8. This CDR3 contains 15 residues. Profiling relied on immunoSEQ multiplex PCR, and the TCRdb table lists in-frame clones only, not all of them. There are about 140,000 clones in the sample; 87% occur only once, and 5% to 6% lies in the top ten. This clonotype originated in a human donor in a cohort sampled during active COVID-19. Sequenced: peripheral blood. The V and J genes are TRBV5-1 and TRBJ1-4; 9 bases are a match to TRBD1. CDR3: CASSAQGAHGEKLFF. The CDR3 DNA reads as TGCGCCAGCAGCGCACAGGGGGCGCACGGTGAAAAACTGTTTTTT.